The clone carrying this TCR beta chain was seen many times. Antigen: not known. This record belongs to a study of T-cell reconstitution after alpha-beta-depleted transplantation in children. Study observations and caveats: Once a year had passed after transplant, T-cell counts and diversity came mostly from newly produced T cells. By about two months after transplant, alpha-beta T cells reportedly arose from several hundred graft clones that had expanded. Where some patients showed high TCRbeta diversity at day 60, it came from recipient T cells and thymic progenitors that had survived.

CDR3 length: 13 residues. In germline, CDR1 is SGHRS, CDR2 YFSETQ. V shed 0 bases and J shed 4 bases, with 6 bases lying between them. Unique molecular identifiers were used in preparing the TCRbeta library. Each CDR3 protein is one row after TCRdb ran MiXCR on the PCR reads. The sample carries approximately 240,000 distinct CDR3 sequences, about 11% recorded once. The sample here was PBMCs, taken before TCRalphabeta/CD19-depleted stem cell transplant. The chain combines TRBV5-1 with TRBJ2-3, with D possibly TRBD2 on 5 matching bases. The sequence was obtained from a child under two years old with acute myeloid leukemia, due to receive a stem cell transplant. In nucleotides, the CDR3 is TGCGCCAGCAGCTTGGAACTAGCAGATACGCAGTATTTT. Amino acid sequence: CASSLELADTQYF.